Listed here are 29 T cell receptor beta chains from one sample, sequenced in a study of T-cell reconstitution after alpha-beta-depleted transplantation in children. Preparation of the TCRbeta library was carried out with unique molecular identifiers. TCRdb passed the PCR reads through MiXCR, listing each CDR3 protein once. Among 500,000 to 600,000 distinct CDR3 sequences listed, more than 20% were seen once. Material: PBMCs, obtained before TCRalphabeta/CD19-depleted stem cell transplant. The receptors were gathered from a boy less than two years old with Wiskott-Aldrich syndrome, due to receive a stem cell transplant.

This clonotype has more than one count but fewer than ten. DNA of the CDR3: TGTGCCATCAGTGATGAGCGACAGTTCGTGCAGTACTTC. This sequence encodes CAISDERQFVQYF. The chain couples TRBV10-3 to TRBJ2-7; a weak D match, TRBD1 (5 bases). The CDR3 is 13 residues long. CDR1 and CDR2 (germline): ENHRY, SYGVKD. Trimming took off 3 bases at V and 9 bases at J, with 15 bases between the two ends.

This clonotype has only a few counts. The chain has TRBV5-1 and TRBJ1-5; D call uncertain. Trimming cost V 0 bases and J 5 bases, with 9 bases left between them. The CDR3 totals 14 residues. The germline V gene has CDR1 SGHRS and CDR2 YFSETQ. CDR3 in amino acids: CASSLDPGDQPQHF. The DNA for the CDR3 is TGCGCCAGCAGCTTGGACCCCGGAGATCAGCCCCAGCATTTT.

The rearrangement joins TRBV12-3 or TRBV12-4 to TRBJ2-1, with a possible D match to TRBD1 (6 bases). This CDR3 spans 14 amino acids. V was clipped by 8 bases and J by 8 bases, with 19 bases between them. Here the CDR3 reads CASRVSQGMHEQFF. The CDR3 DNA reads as TGTGCCAGCCGGGTGAGCCAGGGGATGCATGAGCAGTTCTTC.

The CDR3, as DNA: TGTGCCAGCAGCTCTAGACAGGGGCGAGACACCATATATTTT. This codes for CASSSRQGRDTIYF. The chain has TRBV7-2 and TRBJ1-3; 8 bases are a match to TRBD1. The germline gives CDR1 SGHTA, CDR2 FQGNSA. The V and J ends lost 4 bases and 8 bases, in that order; junction bases with no gene match: 7. This CDR3 comprises 14 residues. The whole variable domain, filled in from reference TRBV7-2 and TRBJ1-3, reads GAGVSQSPSNKVTEKGKDVELRCDPISGHTALYWYRQSLGQGLEFLIYFQGNSAPDKSGLPSDRFSAERTGGSVSTLTIQRTQQEDSAVYLCASSSRQGRDTIYFGEGSWLTVV.

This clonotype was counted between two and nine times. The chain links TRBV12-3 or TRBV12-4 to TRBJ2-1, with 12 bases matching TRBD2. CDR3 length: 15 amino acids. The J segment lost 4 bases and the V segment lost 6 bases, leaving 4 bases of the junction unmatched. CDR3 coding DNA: TGTGCCAGCAGGCGGACTAGCGGGGATTACAATGAGCAGTTCTTC. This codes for CASRRTSGDYNEQFF.

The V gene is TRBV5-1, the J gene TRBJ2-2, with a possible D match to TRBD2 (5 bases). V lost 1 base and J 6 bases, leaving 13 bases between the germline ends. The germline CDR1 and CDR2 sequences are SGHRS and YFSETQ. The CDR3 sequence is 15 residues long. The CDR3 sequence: CASSLTTSLAGELFF. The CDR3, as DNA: TGCGCCAGCAGCTTGACCACTAGTTTGGCCGGGGAGCTGTTTTTT.

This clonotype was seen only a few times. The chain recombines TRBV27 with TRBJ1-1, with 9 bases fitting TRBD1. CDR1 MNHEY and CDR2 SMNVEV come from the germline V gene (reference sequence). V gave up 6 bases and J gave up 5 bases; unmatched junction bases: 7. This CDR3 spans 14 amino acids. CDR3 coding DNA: TGTGCCAGCAGCCGTACAGGGGGCCGGACTGAAGCTTTCTTT. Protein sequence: CASSRTGGRTEAFF.

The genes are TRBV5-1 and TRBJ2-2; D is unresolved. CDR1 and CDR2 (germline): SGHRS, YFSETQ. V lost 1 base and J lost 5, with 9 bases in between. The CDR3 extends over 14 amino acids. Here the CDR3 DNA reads TGCGCCAGCAGCTTGCTACCTGCGACCGGGGAGCTGTTTTTT. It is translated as CASSLLPATGELFF.

The CDR3: CSARDSRGQGGYSNQPQHF. DNA for the CDR3: TGCAGTGCTAGAGATTCCCGCGGCCAAGGGGGTTATAGCAATCAGCCCCAGCATTTT. This rearrangement joins TRBV20-1 to TRBJ1-5; TRBD1 is a possible D gene (6 bases). This CDR3 comprises 19 residues. V gave up 0 bases and J gave up 0 bases, with 21 bases separating them. Germline V CDR1 and CDR2: DFQATT, SNEGSKA (reference sequence).

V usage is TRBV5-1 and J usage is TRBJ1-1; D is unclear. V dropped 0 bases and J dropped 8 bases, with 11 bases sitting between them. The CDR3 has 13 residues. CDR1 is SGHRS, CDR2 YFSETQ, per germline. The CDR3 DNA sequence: TGCGCCAGCAGCTTGGAGCGATACCTGGAAGCTTTCTTT. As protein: CASSLERYLEAFF.

DNA for the CDR3: TGCAGCGTTGGTTATCGGACGAAAAGCTCCTACGAGCAGTACTTC. It encodes CSVGYRTKSSYEQYF. The rearrangement links TRBV29-1 to TRBJ2-7; D gene unclear. V dropped 4 bases and J dropped 0 bases, with 16 bases sitting between them. This CDR3 has 15 amino acids. The V gene's germline CDR1 is SQVTM and CDR2 ANQGSEA.

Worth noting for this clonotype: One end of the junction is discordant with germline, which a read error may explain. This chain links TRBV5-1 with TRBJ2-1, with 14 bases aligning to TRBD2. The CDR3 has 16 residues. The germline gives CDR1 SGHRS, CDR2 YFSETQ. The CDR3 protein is CASSPGLAGAYNEQFF. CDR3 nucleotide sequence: TGTGCCAGCAGCCCGGGACTAGCGGGAGCCTACAATGAGCAGTTCTTC.

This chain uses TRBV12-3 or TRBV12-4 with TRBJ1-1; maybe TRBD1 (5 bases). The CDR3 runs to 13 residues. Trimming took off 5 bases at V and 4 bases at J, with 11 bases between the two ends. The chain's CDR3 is CASSLPRVTEAFF. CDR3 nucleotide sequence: TGTGCCAGCAGTCTCCCCAGGGTCACTGAAGCTTTCTTT.

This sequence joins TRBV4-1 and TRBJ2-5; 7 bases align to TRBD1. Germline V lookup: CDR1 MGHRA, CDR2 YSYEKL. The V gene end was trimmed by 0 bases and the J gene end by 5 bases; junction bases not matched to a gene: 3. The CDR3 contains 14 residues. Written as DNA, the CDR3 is TGCGCCAGCAGCCAAGAGGGACAGAGGGAGACCCAGTACTTC. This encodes CASSQEGQRETQYF.

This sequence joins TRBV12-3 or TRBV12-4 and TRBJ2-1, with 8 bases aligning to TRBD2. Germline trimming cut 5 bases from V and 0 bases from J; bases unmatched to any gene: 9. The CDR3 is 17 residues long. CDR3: CASSPRGGTSSYNEQFF. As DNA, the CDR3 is TGTGCCAGCAGTCCTCGTGGAGGGACTAGCTCCTACAATGAGCAGTTCTTC.

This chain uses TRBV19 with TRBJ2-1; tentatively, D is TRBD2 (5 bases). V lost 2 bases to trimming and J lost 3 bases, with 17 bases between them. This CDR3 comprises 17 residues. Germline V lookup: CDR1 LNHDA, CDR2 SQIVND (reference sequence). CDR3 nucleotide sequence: TGTGCCAGTAGTATACGGGGTAGTCCCCTCCTCTACAATGAGCAGTTCTTC. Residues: CASSIRGSPLLYNEQFF.

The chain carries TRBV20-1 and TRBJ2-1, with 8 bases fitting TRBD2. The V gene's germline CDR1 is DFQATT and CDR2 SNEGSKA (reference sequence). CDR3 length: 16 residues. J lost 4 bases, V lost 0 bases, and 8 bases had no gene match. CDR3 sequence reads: CSARDQGAGVYNEQFF. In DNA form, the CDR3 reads TGCAGTGCTAGAGATCAGGGAGCGGGAGTGTACAATGAGCAGTTCTTC.

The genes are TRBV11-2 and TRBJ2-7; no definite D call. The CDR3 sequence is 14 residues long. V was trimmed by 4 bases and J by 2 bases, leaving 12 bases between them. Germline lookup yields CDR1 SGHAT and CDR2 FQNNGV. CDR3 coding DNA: TGTGCCAGCAGCTCACTCGAGTGGACCTACGAGCAGTACTTC. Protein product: CASSSLEWTYEQYF.

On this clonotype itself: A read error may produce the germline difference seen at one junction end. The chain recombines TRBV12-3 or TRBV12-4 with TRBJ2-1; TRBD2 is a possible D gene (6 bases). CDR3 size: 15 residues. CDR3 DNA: TGTGCCAGCAGTCCGGGACTCAGCTCCTACCATGAGCAGTTCTTC. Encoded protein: CASSPGLSSYHEQFF.

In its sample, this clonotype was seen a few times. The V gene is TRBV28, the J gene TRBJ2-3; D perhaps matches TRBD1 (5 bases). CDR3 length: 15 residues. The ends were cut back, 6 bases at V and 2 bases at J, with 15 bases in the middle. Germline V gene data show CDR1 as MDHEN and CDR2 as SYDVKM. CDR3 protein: CASRSPTGNTDTQYF. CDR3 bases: TGTGCCAGCAGGTCCCCTACAGGAAACACAGATACGCAGTATTTT.

The CDR3 coding sequence is TGTGCCAGCAGATTGGGACTAGCCCTCTCCTACGAGCAGTACTTC. Translation gives CASRLGLALSYEQYF. The rearrangement links TRBV12-3 or TRBV12-4 to TRBJ2-7, with TRBD2 identical over 9 bases. This CDR3 has 15 amino acids. V lost 6 bases to trimming and J lost 0 bases; unmatched junction nucleotides: 6.

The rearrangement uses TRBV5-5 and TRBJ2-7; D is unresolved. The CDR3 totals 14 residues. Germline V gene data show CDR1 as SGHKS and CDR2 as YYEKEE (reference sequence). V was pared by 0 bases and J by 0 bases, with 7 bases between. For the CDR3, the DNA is TGTGCCAGCAGCTTGGCCCACTCCTCCTACGAGCAGTACTTC. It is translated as CASSLAHSSYEQYF.

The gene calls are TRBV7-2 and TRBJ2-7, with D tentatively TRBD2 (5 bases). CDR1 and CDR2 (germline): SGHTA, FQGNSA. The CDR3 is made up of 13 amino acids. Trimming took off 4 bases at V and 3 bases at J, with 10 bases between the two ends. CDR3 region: CASSSKRYYEQYF. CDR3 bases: TGTGCCAGCAGCTCTAAGCGGTACTACGAGCAGTACTTC. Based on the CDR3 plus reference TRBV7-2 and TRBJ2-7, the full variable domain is GAGVSQSPSNKVTEKGKDVELRCDPISGHTALYWYRQSLGQGLEFLIYFQGNSAPDKSGLPSDRFSAERTGGSVSTLTIQRTQQEDSAVYLCASSSKRYYEQYFGPGTRLTVT.

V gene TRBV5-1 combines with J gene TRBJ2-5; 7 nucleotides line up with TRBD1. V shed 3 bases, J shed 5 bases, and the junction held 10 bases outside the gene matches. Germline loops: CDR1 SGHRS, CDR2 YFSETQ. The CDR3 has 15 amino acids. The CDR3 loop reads CASSSRAGGGETQYF. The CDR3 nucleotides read TGCGCCAGCAGCTCACGCGCAGGGGGTGGTGAGACCCAGTACTTC.

The CDR3 loop reads CASSPSRLAGDNEQFF. Here the CDR3 DNA reads TGTGCCAGCAGTCCCTCGCGGCTAGCGGGCGACAATGAGCAGTTCTTC. This sequence joins TRBV12-3 or TRBV12-4 and TRBJ2-1; 8 bases are a match to TRBD2. The CDR3 is 16 amino acids. Trimming removed 5 bases from V and 5 bases from J; junction bases left unmatched: 11.

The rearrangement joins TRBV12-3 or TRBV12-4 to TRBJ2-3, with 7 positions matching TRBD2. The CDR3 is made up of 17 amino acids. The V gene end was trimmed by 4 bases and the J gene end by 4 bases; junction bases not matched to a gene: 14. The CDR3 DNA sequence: TGTGCCAGCAGTTCCCGATTGGGTAGCGGGTACCCAGATACGCAGTATTTT. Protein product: CASSSRLGSGYPDTQYF.

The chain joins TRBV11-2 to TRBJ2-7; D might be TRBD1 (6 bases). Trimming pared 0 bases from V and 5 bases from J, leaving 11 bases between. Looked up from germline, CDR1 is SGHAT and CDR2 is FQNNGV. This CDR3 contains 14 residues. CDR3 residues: CASSLEWAGDEQYF. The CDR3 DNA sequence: TGTGCCAGCAGCTTAGAGTGGGCAGGGGACGAGCAGTACTTC. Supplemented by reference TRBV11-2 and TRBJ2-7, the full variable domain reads EAGVAQSPRYKIIEKRQSVAFWCNPISGHATLYWYQQILGQGPKLLIQFQNNGVVDDSQLPKDRFSAERLKGVDSTLKIQPAKLEDSAVYLCASSLEWAGDEQYFGPGTRLTVT.

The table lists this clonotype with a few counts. Here the CDR3 DNA reads TGTGCCATCAGTAGGACCGGGGACAGGGGGTACAATGAGCAGTTCTTC. This encodes CAISRTGDRGYNEQFF. This chain links TRBV10-3 with TRBJ2-1, with 11 positions matching TRBD1. The germline V gene encodes CDR1 ENHRY and CDR2 SYGVKD. J gave up 4 bases and V 5 bases, and 7 bases lay outside the gene matches. The CDR3 covers 16 residues.

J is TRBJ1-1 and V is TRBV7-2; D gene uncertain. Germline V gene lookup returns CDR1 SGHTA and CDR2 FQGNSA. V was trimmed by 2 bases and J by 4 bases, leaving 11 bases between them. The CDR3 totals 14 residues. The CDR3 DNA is TGTGCCAGCAGCTTACGCCAAATCTTCACTGAAGCTTTCTTT. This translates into CASSLRQIFTEAFF.